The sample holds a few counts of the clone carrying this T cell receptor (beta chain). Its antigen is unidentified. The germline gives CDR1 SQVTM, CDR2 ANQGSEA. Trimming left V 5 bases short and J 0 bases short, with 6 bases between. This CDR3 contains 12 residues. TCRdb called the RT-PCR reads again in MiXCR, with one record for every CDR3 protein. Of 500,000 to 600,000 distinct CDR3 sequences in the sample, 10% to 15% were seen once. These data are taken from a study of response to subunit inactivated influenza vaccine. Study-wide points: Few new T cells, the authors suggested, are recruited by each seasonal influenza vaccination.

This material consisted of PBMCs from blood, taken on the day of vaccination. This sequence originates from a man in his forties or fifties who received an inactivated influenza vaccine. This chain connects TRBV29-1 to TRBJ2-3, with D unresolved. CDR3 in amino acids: CSVCYSTDTQYF. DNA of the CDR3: TGCAGCGTTTGTTACAGCACAGATACGCAGTATTTT.